Each of the 5 T cell receptor beta chains below was sequenced from the same sample in a study of Ad26.COV2.S vaccination and SARS-CoV-2 variants. The data were produced by immunoSEQ multiplex PCR, yet TCRdb's version contains in-frame clones alone and is incomplete. The sample lists a few hundred thousand clones; 80% to 95% were seen once. This sample's treatment: about 20 received Ad26.COV2.S at low or high dose, single or two shots; roughly 5 received placebo; per-sample allocation not given. Day 63 following the first vaccine or placebo injection was when the samples were taken. The material sequenced was peripheral blood, taken in a trial of Ad26.COV2.S vaccine versus placebo. Every receptor here comes from a person between 18 and 60 years old who received the Ad26.COV2.S COVID-19 vaccine or a placebo.

This clone has only a few counts. The rearrangement uses TRBV10-3 and TRBJ1-5, with D maybe TRBD1 (6 bases). The CDR3 consists of 16 residues. Germline CDR1 ENHRY, CDR2 SYGVKD. The V end lost 0 bases, the J end lost 6 bases, and 15 bases lay between the germline ends. As DNA, the CDR3 is TGTGCCATCAGTGAGTCACTGACAGGTAGTTTTCAGCCCCAGCATTTT. Amino acids: CAISESLTGSFQPQHF.

This chain joins TRBV4-1 and TRBJ2-4; D gene uncertain. Looked up from germline, CDR1 is MGHRA and CDR2 is YSYEKL. V was trimmed by 0 bases and J by 9 bases, leaving 18 bases between them. The CDR3 runs to 16 residues. The CDR3: CASSQDRIGPQSIQYF. The CDR3 nucleotides are TGCGCCAGCAGCCAAGATCGGATAGGTCCCCAAAGCATTCAGTACTTC.

This chain connects TRBV7-9 to TRBJ2-1; 13 bases fit TRBD2. CDR3 length: 16 amino acids. V trimming: 8 bases; J trimming: 3 bases; junction bases outside the gene matches: 7. CDR1 is SEHNR and CDR2 is FQNEAQ in the germline V gene (reference sequence). The CDR3 sequence is CASGSGTSGIYNEQFF. The CDR3 nucleotides read TGTGCCAGCGGCTCCGGGACTAGCGGGATCTACAATGAGCAGTTCTTC.

The chain is built from TRBV4-3 and TRBJ2-1, with a weak D call TRBD2 (5 bases). V lost 1 base and J lost 0, with 10 bases in between. In germline, CDR1 is LGHNA, CDR2 YSLEER. There are 16 residues in the CDR3. The CDR3 loop reads CASSQAATSSYNEQFF. CDR3 in DNA: TGCGCCAGCAGCCAAGCTGCTACTAGCTCCTACAATGAGCAGTTCTTC.

This sequence joins TRBV6-1 and TRBJ2-1, with D perhaps TRBD1 or TRBD2 (6 bases each). CDR3 length equals 16 residues. Deletions cut 3 bases from V and 9 bases from J, with 21 bases between. The germline gives CDR1 MNHNS, CDR2 SASEGT. In DNA form, the CDR3 reads TGTGCCAGCAGTGACCCTGGGGGCGGGATCGGGAGTGAGCAGTTCTTC. Amino acid sequence: CASSDPGGGIGSEQFF.